The T cell receptor beta chain under discussion was sequenced for a study of blood T cells in healthy people across ages. It was with a sample-barcoded 5' primer and a J-beta primer mix that a second PCR of roughly 7 to 12 cycles was run. From the 5' RACE reads, TCRdb called clonotypes with MiXCR, one entry per CDR3 protein. The repertoire holds 800,000 to 950,000 distinct CDR3 sequences, roughly 29% seen once, with 9.5% to 13% in the top ten. The V segment lost 6 bases and the J segment 4 bases; nucleotides outside the gene matches: 4. The CDR3 loop spans 14 amino acids. Germline lookup yields CDR1 MNHEY and CDR2 SVGAGI. In addition, the sample was reused for a study of T cells of mothers and their children.

The sequence came from a woman aged 40 to 50 in good health. Sequenced input: blood. V usage is TRBV6-5 and J usage is TRBJ1-4, with 8 bases lining up with TRBD1. The CDR3 is CASSRDRFNEKLFF. CDR3 in DNA: TGTGCCAGCAGCCGGGACAGGTTTAATGAAAAACTGTTTTTT.